This T cell receptor beta chain was identified in a study of cytomegalovirus exposure and HLA in healthy donors. As concerns this clone: Its cognate antigen is unknown.

General study points: Some public TCRs appeared in many individuals, while most sequences were rare.

This table comes from immunoSEQ multiplex PCR, and its TCRdb copy is limited to in-frame clones, with some not included. Of 180,000 or so clones in the sample, about 83% were seen once. Germline V gene data show CDR1 as LNHDA and CDR2 as SQIVND (reference sequence). V was clipped by 7 bases and J by 1 base, with 16 bases between them. This CDR3 is built from 15 residues. The V gene is TRBV19, the J gene TRBJ1-1, with D possibly TRBD1 on 5 matching bases. The clonotype was recovered from a woman aged 25 to 39 in good health and CMV-seronegative. Sample: PBMCs. The CDR3 reads CASIGTGRGNTEAFF. The CDR3 bases are TGTGCCAGTATAGGAACCGGGAGGGGGAACACTGAAGCTTTCTTT.